These 2 T cell receptor beta chains originate from one sample sequenced in a study of OX40 agonist ivuxolimab in advanced cancers. Libraries were prepared through the immunoSEQ multiplex PCR assay. The table was pulled from immuneACCESS by TCRdb, which kept in-frame rearrangements only. Such tables lose some clones; where checked, under half of the loss comes from unresolved V genes, and the rest has no known cause. Recorded for this sample are some 95,000 clones; 87% of them occurred a single time. Of the sample, 0.5% falls within the top ten clones. Specimen: CD4+ or CD8+ T cells sorted from blood, collected in a trial of the OX40 agonist ivuxolimab. The receptors come from an adult with an advanced solid tumor such as melanoma, head and neck, liver or kidney cancer.

V usage is TRBV29-1 and J usage is TRBJ2-7; TRBD1 matches 9 bases. The ends lost 6 bases at V and 5 bases at J; junction bases unmatched: 8. Germline V CDR1 and CDR2: SQVTM, ANQGSEA. The length of the CDR3 is 13 residues. CDR3 sequence: CSVVAGQGHEQYF. Written as DNA, the CDR3 is TGCAGCGTAGTCGCGGGACAGGGACACGAGCAGTACTTC.

The chain employs TRBV28 and TRBJ2-7; D possibly matches TRBD1 or TRBD2 (5 bases each). Trimming cost V 3 bases and J 1 base, with 10 bases left between them. CDR3 length: 14 amino acids. CDR1 is MDHEN and CDR2 is SYDVKM in the germline V gene. Here the CDR3 DNA reads TGTGCCAGCAGTTTTCGGGGCATTTCCTACGAGCAGTACTTC. Amino acids: CASSFRGISYEQYF.